This TCR beta chain emerged from a study of CD8 T cells in ankylosing spondylitis. In germline, CDR1 is SEHNR, CDR2 FQNEAQ (reference sequence). This CDR3 contains 15 residues. V was pared by 5 bases and J by 1 base, with 5 bases of the junction left unmatched. General study points: Apparently characteristic of ankylosing spondylitis blood was a TCR beta motif (under ten highly homologous variants). According to the report, clones linked to the disease were significantly enriched in matched synovial fluid samples taken from ankylosing spondylitis patients. The authors found the disease-linked clones to be CD8+ and relatively rare in peripheral blood.

About this clonotype itself: Antigen unknown.

Scientists made TCR beta libraries using quantitative 5'-RACE with molecular barcodes. TCRdb re-called the 5' RACE reads with MiXCR, one entry per CDR3 protein. The sample has 450,000 to 550,000 distinct CDR3 sequences, about 5.2% seen once. Sequenced input: blood, either unsorted or a sorted T cell fraction (not recorded which). The clonotype originates from a male donor with ankylosing spondylitis. This rearrangement joins TRBV7-9 to TRBJ2-7; 10 positions match TRBD2. The CDR3 DNA reads TGTGCCAGCAGCCGAGGACTAGCGGAATCCTACGAGCAGTACTTC. Translation: CASSRGLAESYEQYF.